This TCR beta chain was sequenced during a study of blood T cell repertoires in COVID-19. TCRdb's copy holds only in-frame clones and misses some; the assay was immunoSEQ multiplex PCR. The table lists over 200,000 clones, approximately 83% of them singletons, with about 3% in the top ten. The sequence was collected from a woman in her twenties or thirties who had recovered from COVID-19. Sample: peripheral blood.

The CDR3 is CASRKGQGSYNSPLHF. The CDR3 DNA reads TGCGCCAGCAGAAAGGGACAGGGGTCCTATAATTCACCCCTCCACTTT. This chain links TRBV5-1 with TRBJ1-6; 10 bases align to TRBD1. J lost 1 base, V lost 5 bases, and 3 bases had no gene match. This CDR3 is 16 amino acids long. The V gene's germline CDR1 is SGHRS and CDR2 YFSETQ.